The 16 T cell receptor beta chains in this list originate from one sample, sequenced in a study of Graves' ophthalmopathy and Graves' hyperthyroidism. RNA transcripts were the template, and TCR beta CDR3 regions were amplified from them. An opening RT-PCR round employed HTBI primers and preceded a second-round multiplex PCR. A single record per CDR3 protein comes from TCRdb applying MiXCR to the multiplex PCR reads. The sample carries under 60,000 distinct CDR3 sequences, roughly half recorded once. The sequencing sample was made of peripheral blood. The receptors stem from an adult woman with Graves' ophthalmopathy.

The J gene is TRBJ2-1, the V gene TRBV10-3; 8 nucleotides match TRBD2. Per the germline V gene, CDR1 is ENHRY and CDR2 is SYGVKD. This CDR3 region has 13 residues. The trim removed 8 bases at V and 5 bases at J, leaving 5 bases unmatched. CDR3 sequence: CAIGQRENNEQFF. Written as DNA, the CDR3 is TGTGCCATCGGGCAGCGGGAGAACAATGAGCAGTTCTTC.

Ten or more counts support this clonotype. CDR3 residues: CASSPADTNTEAFF. DNA of the CDR3: TGTGCCAGCAGCCCCGCGGATACGAACACTGAAGCTTTCTTT. V and J are TRBV6-6 and TRBJ1-1; D unresolved. Germline V lookup: CDR1 MNHNY, CDR2 SVGAGI (reference sequence). The CDR3 runs 14 residues. Deletions cut 6 bases from V and 1 base from J, with 12 bases between.

This clonotype was seen many times. This chain uses TRBV6-2 or TRBV6-3 with TRBJ1-3; D is undetermined. This CDR3 comprises 14 residues. Germline V gene sequence: CDR1 MNHEY, CDR2 SVGEGT. Deletions cut 2 bases from V and 0 bases from J, with 5 bases between. The CDR3 loop is CASSYRDSGNTIYF. The CDR3 DNA follows: TGTGCCAGCAGTTACCGGGACTCTGGAAACACCATATATTTT.

This clonotype has a count of ten or more. This CDR3 reads CASIPRGAYNEQFF. Here the CDR3 DNA reads TGTGCCAGCATCCCTCGGGGGGCCTACAATGAGCAGTTCTTC. This chain connects TRBV6-6 to TRBJ2-1; 7 positions agree with TRBD2. This CDR3 region has 14 residues. The junction had 5 bases not matched to a gene; V was cut back by 7 bases and J by 2 bases. Germline CDR1 reads MNHNY; CDR2 reads SVGAGI (reference sequence).

This chain joins TRBV28 and TRBJ1-2; 8 nucleotides match TRBD1. The V and J ends lost 5 bases and 7 bases, in that order; junction bases with no gene match: 15. The CDR3 is 16 residues long. CDR1 MDHEN and CDR2 SYDVKM come from the germline V gene. The CDR3 is CASSGPGGRGHLGYTF. In nucleotides, the CDR3 is TGTGCCAGCAGTGGGCCGGGTGGCAGGGGGCATCTTGGCTACACCTTC.

Concerning this clonotype itself: This may be a read error: a much more frequent sequence differs by one nucleotide. The V gene is TRBV4-2, the J gene TRBJ2-2; TRBD2 matches at 10 bases. There are 15 residues in the CDR3. Germline values: CDR1 LGHNA, CDR2 YNFKEQ. The CDR3: CASSQLAGDTGGLFF. CDR3 in DNA: TGTGCCAGCAGCCAACTAGCGGGAGACACCGGGGGGCTGTTTTTT.

The chain joins TRBV7-8 to TRBJ2-7; 10 bases are shared with TRBD1. This CDR3 has 14 residues. The ends lost 6 bases at V and 6 bases at J; junction bases unmatched: 8. Germline V gene sequence: CDR1 SGHVS, CDR2 FQNEAQ. In DNA, the CDR3 is TGTGCCAGCAGTACAGGGACAGGGGTGCGCGAGCAGTACTTC. This translates into CASSTGTGVREQYF.

Comment on this clonotype: This may arise from a read error, as a much more abundant clone is one base away. The rearrangement links TRBV7-2 to TRBJ1-6, with a tentative D call TRBD1 (5 bases). This CDR3 has 16 residues. CDR1 and CDR2 from the germline V gene are SGHTA and FQGNSA. DNA for the CDR3: TGTGCCAGCAGTTTTTCCCACCGACAGTATAATTCACCCCCCCACTTT. This gives the protein CASSFSHRQYNSPPHF.

Ten or more counts support this clonotype. The CDR3 DNA reads TGTGCCAGCAGTGGGGGGACTATATTTGTCTACGAGCAGTACTTC. It yields the protein CASSGGTIFVYEQYF. The gene calls are TRBV5-6 and TRBJ2-7, with TRBD2 identical over 7 bases. CDR1 is SGHDT and CDR2 is YYEEEE in the germline V gene. There are 15 residues in the CDR3. The V gene end was trimmed by 5 bases and the J gene end by 3 bases; junction bases not matched to a gene: 11.

The rearrangement joins TRBV7-2 to TRBJ2-5, with 12 bases aligning to TRBD1. CDR1 and CDR2 from the germline V gene are SGHTA and FQGNSA. V shed 5 bases, J shed 9 bases, and the junction held 13 bases outside the gene matches. There are 16 residues in the CDR3. CDR3 coding DNA: TGTGCCAGCAGCCGGGGACAGGGGGCGTTGAATCAGCCCCAGTACTTC. Translating gives CASSRGQGALNQPQYF.

On this clonotype itself: Mismatch with germline at one junction end may stem from a read error. The chain joins TRBV25-1 to TRBJ2-7; 9 nucleotides agree with TRBD1. CDR1 and CDR2 (germline): MGHDK, SYGVNS. The CDR3 covers 14 residues. Here the CDR3 reads CASSQSRDRETYHF. CDR3 nucleotides: TGTGCCAGCAGTCAGTCCCGGGACAGGGAAACCTACCATTTC.

This clonotype was seen only a few times. The J gene is TRBJ1-6, the V gene TRBV19, with D hard to call. From germline, CDR1 is LNHDA and CDR2 SQIVND (reference sequence). The V end was cut by 3 bases, the J end by 10 bases, with 13 bases between. The CDR3 loop spans 14 amino acids. CDR3 protein: CASSISIVESPLHF. CDR3 nucleotide sequence: TGTGCCAGTAGTATTTCCATCGTAGAATCACCCCTCCACTTT.

With regard to this clonotype: A clone one base away is much larger, so this may be a read error. Since no conserved phenylalanine or tryptophan closes the CDR3, a read error is the likely cause. The chain carries TRBV7-2 and TRBJ2-3; weak D call: TRBD2 (5 bases). The germline V gene has CDR1 SGHTA and CDR2 FQGNSA. The CDR3 spans 17 residues. The chain's CDR3 is CASSQDTGPGFTDTQYS. As DNA, the CDR3 is TGCGCCAGCAGCCAAGATACTGGGCCGGGGTTCACAGATACGCAGTATTCT.

In this sample, this clonotype is medium-sized (0.01 to 0.1%). V is TRBV15 and J is TRBJ2-7, with D maybe TRBD1 (6 bases). This CDR3 has 13 amino acids. The germline V gene encodes CDR1 LNHNV and CDR2 YYDKDF (reference sequence). Trimming removed 5 bases from V and 7 bases from J, with 15 bases in between. In DNA, the CDR3 is TGTGCCACCAGCTCAAGACAGGCCGATGAGCAGTACTTC. Translating it yields CATSSRQADEQYF.

V is TRBV7-9 and J is TRBJ1-3; no firm D call. The germline V and J ends were trimmed by 2 bases and 4 bases, with 9 bases remaining between them. This CDR3 contains 14 residues. Germline CDR1 is SEHNR and CDR2 is FQNEAQ (reference sequence). The CDR3 is CASSLSALGNTIYF. The CDR3 coding sequence is TGTGCCAGCAGCTTATCGGCCCTCGGAAACACCATATATTTT.

In its sample, this clonotype was seen many times. The gene calls are TRBV5-1 and TRBJ2-5; a weak D match, TRBD2 (6 bases). Per the germline V gene, CDR1 is SGHRS and CDR2 is YFSETQ. The CDR3 is 15 amino acids. The V and J ends lost 2 bases and 4 bases respectively, with 15 bases between them. The CDR3 sequence is CASSFSAGGGETQYF. The CDR3 DNA reads TGCGCCAGCAGCTTTTCAGCGGGTGGGGGAGAGACCCAGTACTTC.